These 22 T cell receptor beta chains originate from one sample sequenced in a study of blood T cell repertoires in COVID-19. Measured with immunoSEQ multiplex PCR; TCRdb has only the in-frame clones, and not every one. The repertoire holds around 200,000 clones, with about nine tenths as singletons. Sequenced sample: peripheral blood. These receptors came from a man in his 70s with active or convalescent COVID-19.

V is TRBV4-3 and J is TRBJ1-2; 7 nucleotides agree with TRBD1. Germline CDR1 LGHNA, CDR2 YSLEER. Trimming at V came to 4 bases and at J to 4 bases, leaving 9 bases not matched to a gene. CDR3 length: 15 amino acids. In DNA form, the CDR3 reads TGCGCCAGCAGCCTTCGACAGGGTTTGGGCTATGGCTACACCTTC. It translates to CASSLRQGLGYGYTF.

The V gene is TRBV15, the J gene TRBJ1-5; D call uncertain. Germline assignment: CDR1 LNHNV and CDR2 YYDKDF (reference sequence). Trimming pared 3 bases from V and 2 bases from J, leaving 14 bases between. The CDR3 covers 16 residues. Here the CDR3 DNA reads TGTGCCACCAGCAGGAGCCGACACTCCGGCAATCAGCCCCAGCATTTT. Protein: CATSRSRHSGNQPQHF.

This clone was observed a single time. J is TRBJ1-1 and V is TRBV7-8; 8 nucleotides match TRBD1. The CDR3 is made up of 18 amino acids. The V segment lost 1 base and the J segment 1 base; nucleotides outside the gene matches: 11. Germline loops: CDR1 SGHVS, CDR2 FQNEAQ. The CDR3 sequence is CASSLGTGLLRENTEAFF. The CDR3 bases are TGTGCCAGCAGCTTAGGGACAGGGCTTCTACGAGAGAACACTGAAGCTTTCTTT.

The chain joins TRBV5-1 to TRBJ1-1, with unresolved D. V lost 2 bases to trimming and J lost 1 base, with 21 bases between them. Germline values: CDR1 SGHRS, CDR2 YFSETQ. CDR3 size: 18 residues. CDR3: CASSLGSFGSLANTEAFF. The CDR3 nucleotides are TGCGCCAGCAGCTTAGGTTCCTTCGGGTCGCTAGCGAACACTGAAGCTTTCTTT. Full variable domain (rest looked up from reference TRBV5-1 and TRBJ1-1): KAGVTQTPRYLIKTRGQQVTLSCSPISGHRSVSWYQQTPGQGLQFLFEYFSETQRNKGNFPGRFSGRQFSNSRSEMNVSTLELGDSALYLCASSLGSFGSLANTEAFFGQGTRLTVV.

The rearrangement joins TRBV10-3 to TRBJ1-1, with 8 bases identical to TRBD1. CDR1 is ENHRY, CDR2 SYGVKD, per germline. Trimming at V came to 2 bases and at J to 1 base, leaving 6 bases not matched to a gene. This CDR3 is built from 16 residues. The CDR3 coding sequence is TGTGCCATCAGTGAGGGGAGACAGGGGTGGAACACTGAAGCTTTCTTT. It codes for CAISEGRQGWNTEAFF.

This chain's CDR3 is CASSPGTGGNEQFF. CDR3 nucleotides: TGTGCCAGCTCCCCAGGGACAGGCGGGAATGAGCAGTTCTTC. V and J are TRBV18 and TRBJ2-1; the match to TRBD1 covers 8 bases. Trimming took 6 bases from V and 7 from J; bases not matched to a gene: 8. The germline V gene has CDR1 KGHSH and CDR2 LQKENI. The CDR3 contains 14 residues.

This clone occurred a few times. This chain links TRBV7-6 with TRBJ2-2, with D maybe TRBD1 (7 bases). Germline CDR1 is SGHVS and CDR2 is FNYEAQ. Trimming cost V 7 bases and J 6 bases, with 24 bases left between them. This CDR3 contains 17 residues. The CDR3 region has the DNA TGTGCCAGCACCCTTAGGGCCGATCAGGGGGGATCCGGGGAGCTGTTTTTT. Its protein product is CASTLRADQGGSGELFF.

The chain combines TRBV10-2 with TRBJ2-7, with a weak D call TRBD1 (6 bases). The CDR3 length is 13 residues. Trimming removed 8 bases from V and 3 bases from J, with 14 bases in between. Per the germline V gene, CDR1 is WSHSY and CDR2 is SAAADI. This CDR3 is CASQKSRGYEQYF. The CDR3 DNA follows: TGCGCCAGCCAGAAGAGCAGGGGCTACGAGCAGTACTTC.

This clone appeared once. J is TRBJ1-2 and V is TRBV7-9; 8 bases agree with TRBD1. CDR1 and CDR2 (germline): SEHNR, FQNEAQ (reference sequence). This CDR3 spans 14 amino acids. Trimming at V came to 4 bases and at J to 2 bases, leaving 3 bases not matched to a gene. For the CDR3, the DNA is TGTGCCAGCAGCTCCTGGACAGGGAACTATGGCTACACCTTC. Protein: CASSSWTGNYGYTF.

The chain links TRBV30 to TRBJ2-3; 12 nucleotides match TRBD2. J gave up 3 bases and V 8 bases, and 6 bases lay outside the gene matches. The length of the CDR3 is 14 residues. Germline lookup yields CDR1 GTSNPN and CDR2 SVGIG (reference sequence). Here the CDR3 DNA reads TGTGCCGCCCGGGGGACTAGCGGGACAGATACGCAGTATTTT. Translated, it gives CAARGTSGTDTQYF.

The rearrangement uses TRBV6-1 and TRBJ2-7; no reliable D call. The CDR3 contains 14 residues. Trimming took 4 bases from V and 2 from J, leaving 12 bases between them. Germline lookup yields CDR1 MNHNS and CDR2 SASEGT. The CDR3 bases are TGTGCCAGCAGTGTAGCAGTCCAGACCTACGAGCAGTACTTC. Translating it yields CASSVAVQTYEQYF.

The V gene is TRBV6-5, the J gene TRBJ2-3; 7 positions agree with TRBD2. The CDR3 is 14 amino acids. Germline CDR1 MNHEY, CDR2 SVGAGI. V shed 9 bases and J 3 bases; nucleotides not matched to a gene: 9. In nucleotides, the CDR3 is TGTGCCAGGAACCGGGAGGCCGGAACAGATACGCAGTATTTT. This gives the protein CARNREAGTDTQYF.

The chain employs TRBV7-6 and TRBJ2-2, with a possible D match to TRBD1 (5 bases). CDR3 size: 15 residues. Germline V CDR1 and CDR2: SGHVS, FNYEAQ. V was pared by 5 bases and J by 2 bases, with 12 bases between. Here the CDR3 DNA reads TGTGCCAGCAGCCCGGACACCCAAAACACCGGGGAGCTGTTTTTT. It translates to CASSPDTQNTGELFF.

V gene TRBV5-1 combines with J gene TRBJ1-1; D possibly corresponds to TRBD1 (5 bases). The CDR3 is 12 residues long. CDR1 and CDR2 from the germline V gene are SGHRS and YFSETQ. V lost 0 bases to trimming and J lost 7 bases, with 7 bases between them. The CDR3 DNA follows: TGCGCCAGCAGCTTGGCGGGGGATGAAGCTTTCTTT. It codes for CASSLAGDEAFF.

V gene TRBV6-5 combines with J gene TRBJ1-2, with 8 bases lining up with TRBD1. Germline V gives CDR1 MNHEY, CDR2 SVGAGI. With 6 bases clipped from V and 1 base from J, the junction kept 4 bases outside the gene matches. The CDR3 length is 14 residues. The DNA of the CDR3 is TGTGCCAGCAGGAGGACAGGGAGTAACTATGGCTACACCTTC. Residues: CASRRTGSNYGYTF.

The chain uses TRBV4-3 and TRBJ2-7; 11 nucleotides match TRBD2. The germline V gene encodes CDR1 LGHNA and CDR2 YSLEER. V gave up 6 bases and J gave up 0 bases; unmatched junction bases: 4. This CDR3 has 15 residues. The CDR3 protein is CASSRTSGSSYEQYF. The CDR3 DNA reads TGCGCCAGCAGTCGTACTAGCGGGAGCTCCTACGAGCAGTACTTC.

The rearrangement joins TRBV5-1 to TRBJ1-2; D is possibly TRBD1 (6 bases). The germline gives CDR1 SGHRS, CDR2 YFSETQ. The CDR3 has 15 amino acids. V gave up 4 bases and J gave up 0 bases, with 13 bases separating them. As DNA, the CDR3 is TGCGCCAGCAGCCTCTCGAAGGGGGCTAACTATGGCTACACCTTC. Its translation is CASSLSKGANYGYTF.

There are a few counts of this clone. The chain employs TRBV19 and TRBJ1-5, with a possible D match to TRBD1 (6 bases). The CDR3 length is 15 residues. The germline V gene has CDR1 LNHDA and CDR2 SQIVND (reference sequence). Trimming pared 1 base from V and 3 bases from J, leaving 10 bases between. The CDR3 nucleotides are TGTGCCAGTAGTATAGCACAGGGACCCAATCAGCCCCAGCATTTT. This sequence encodes CASSIAQGPNQPQHF. The entire variable domain, with the rest obtained from reference TRBV19 and TRBJ1-5, is as follows: DGGITQSPKYLFRKEGQNVTLSCEQNLNHDAMYWYRQDPGQGLRLIYYSQIVNDFQKGDIAEGYSVSREKKESFPLTVTSAQKNPTAFYLCASSIAQGPNQPQHFGDGTRLSIL.

The rearrangement uses TRBV5-4 and TRBJ2-7; TRBD2 matches at 7 bases. The CDR3 is 15 residues long. The germline V gene has CDR1 SGHNT and CDR2 YYREEE (reference sequence). After removal of 0 bases from V and 3 bases from J, the junction contained 6 bases not matched to a gene. The DNA of the CDR3 is TGTGCCAGCAGCTTGGGGGGGGGTCCCTACTACGAGCAGTACTTC. It specifies CASSLGGGPYYEQYF.

The rearrangement links TRBV20-1 to TRBJ2-1; weak D call: TRBD2 (5 bases). CDR1 and CDR2 (germline): DFQATT, SNEGSKA (reference sequence). The CDR3 spans 11 residues. The CDR3 region is CRPSGNNEQFF. The CDR3 nucleotides are TGCAGGCCGAGCGGTAACAATGAGCAGTTCTTC.

This clone appeared a few times. In DNA form, the CDR3 reads TGTGCCAGCAGCCTGCAGGAGAACACTGAAGCTTTCTTT. Translation: CASSLQENTEAFF. The chain is built from TRBV5-5 and TRBJ1-1; D is unresolved. Trimming pared 4 bases from V and 1 base from J, leaving 8 bases between. Germline values: CDR1 SGHKS, CDR2 YYEKEE (reference sequence). The CDR3 contains 13 residues.

V gene TRBV15 combines with J gene TRBJ2-1, with 12 bases that match TRBD2. The V and J ends lost 5 bases and 5 bases, in that order; junction bases with no gene match: 7. The length of the CDR3 is 16 residues. From germline, CDR1 is LNHNV and CDR2 YYDKDF (reference sequence). CDR3 amino acids: CATSARGLAGDNEQFF. CDR3 nucleotide sequence: TGTGCCACCAGCGCCCGGGGACTAGCGGGCGACAATGAGCAGTTCTTC.